These 20 T cell receptor beta chains came from one sample sequenced in a study of monozygotic twins with inflammatory bowel disease (dated by TCRdb to between 2019 and 2020). Libraries came from 5' RACE. The reads were generated on an Illumina HiSeq 2500. Following TCRdb reprocessing, every CDR3 protein sequence forms one entry, and DNA is not provided. The table for this sample lists roughly 150,000 distinct CDR3 sequences. The top ten clonotypes cover 2.8% of the sample. Sequenced: blood. Receptors originate from a human donor with ulcerative colitis or Crohn's disease, or a healthy co-twin of an affected twin (not recorded which).

V and J are TRBV5-1 and TRBJ2-5. CDR1 SGHRS and CDR2 YFSETQ come from the germline V gene. There are 15 residues in the CDR3. The CDR3 is CASSLGPGYQETQYF. The full variable domain, with the rest looked up from reference TRBV5-1 and TRBJ2-5, is KAGVTQTPRYLIKTRGQQVTLSCSPISGHRSVSWYQQTPGQGLQFLFEYFSETQRNKGNFPGRFSGRQFSNSRSEMNVSTLELGDSALYLCASSLGPGYQETQYFGPGTRLLVL.

The V and J genes are TRBV20-1 and TRBJ2-1; TCRdb's assignment of TRBD2 cannot be checked, as there is no DNA. The CDR3 runs 17 residues. The V gene's germline CDR1 is DFQATT and CDR2 SNEGSKA (reference sequence). The CDR3 is CSAQVPTSGISYNEQFF.

This rearrangement joins TRBV27 to TRBJ2-7; there is no DNA to check the TCRdb D call of TRBD1. The CDR3 spans 14 residues. Germline V gives CDR1 MNHEY, CDR2 SMNVEV (reference sequence). The CDR3 sequence: CASRPGTGLHEQYF.

V is TRBV10-3 and J is TRBJ2-7; absent DNA, TCRdb's TRBD1 call cannot be checked. CDR1 and CDR2 from the germline V gene are ENHRY and SYGVKD. CDR3 length: 13 amino acids. This CDR3 reads CAISGGQSYEQYF.

The chain has TRBV20-1 and TRBJ2-2; absent DNA, TCRdb's TRBD2 call cannot be checked. Per germline, CDR1 DFQATT and CDR2 SNEGSKA (reference sequence). CDR3 length: 13 residues. CDR3 in amino acids: CSPRLAGNRELFF.

The chain has TRBV7-3 and TRBJ2-1; the D call of TRBD1 rests on TCRdb alone, since no DNA is present to check it. CDR1 and CDR2 (germline): SGHTA, FQGTGA. The CDR3 runs to 15 residues. The CDR3 sequence is CASSPWRESYNEQFF.

The gene calls are TRBV29-1 and TRBJ2-7; absent DNA, TCRdb's TRBD1 call cannot be checked. Germline CDR1 is SQVTM and CDR2 is ANQGSEA. There are 13 residues in the CDR3. The CDR3 spells CSVGQAHSYEQYF.

The genes are TRBV29-1 and TRBJ1-1. Germline V gene lookup returns CDR1 SQVTM and CDR2 ANQGSEA. The CDR3 totals 14 residues. CDR3 in amino acids: CSVHRTAGGTEAFF.

The rearrangement links TRBV4-3 to TRBJ2-3. Germline V CDR1 and CDR2: LGHNA, YSLEER. The CDR3 is made up of 15 amino acids. The CDR3: CASSQEGSFIDTQYF.

This chain uses TRBV28 with TRBJ2-2; with no DNA, the TCRdb D assignment of TRBD2 cannot be verified. Germline CDR1 MDHEN, CDR2 SYDVKM. This CDR3 region has 16 residues. This CDR3 is CASSGSSGSVTGELFF. Combining the CDR3 with reference TRBV28 and TRBJ2-2 gives the whole variable domain DVKVTQSSRYLVKRTGEKVFLECVQDMDHENMFWYRQDPGLGLRLIYFSYDVKMKEKGDIPEGYSVSREKKERFSLILESASTNQTSMYLCASSGSSGSVTGELFFGEGSRLTVL.

The V and J genes are TRBV20-1 and TRBJ2-7; the D call from TCRdb, TRBD1, cannot be confirmed without DNA. The CDR3 runs 13 residues. Germline V gene data show CDR1 as DFQATT and CDR2 as SNEGSKA (reference sequence). The CDR3 loop reads CSATRLGGYEQYF.

The J gene is TRBJ2-2, the V gene TRBV4-3. The germline gives CDR1 LGHNA, CDR2 YSLEER. The CDR3 runs 16 residues. The CDR3 loop is CASSQEVGANTGELFF.

The gene calls are TRBV6-1 and TRBJ2-7. The CDR3 sequence is 15 residues long. Looked up from germline, CDR1 is MNHNS and CDR2 is SASEGT. CDR3 residues: CASRPRLRSSYEQYF.

The CDR3 sequence: CAQTGVRYNEQFF. The chain employs TRBV30 and TRBJ2-1; TCRdb names TRBD1, which stays unverified in the absence of DNA. This CDR3 has 13 residues. Germline CDR1 GTSNPN, CDR2 SVGIG (reference sequence).

This sequence joins TRBV6-1 and TRBJ1-3; TCRdb outputs TRBD1, but without DNA this stays unchecked. This CDR3 is 14 amino acids long. Germline V gene data show CDR1 as MNHNS and CDR2 as SASEGT. CDR3 amino acids: CASSTQGHANTIYF.

V gene TRBV7-8 combines with J gene TRBJ2-2. This CDR3 region has 15 residues. Germline V gene lookup returns CDR1 SGHVS and CDR2 FQNEAQ. The CDR3 protein is CASTIGHPNTGELFF.

The chain's CDR3 is CASSFLLGQRTGELFF. The V call is TRBV5-1, the J call TRBJ2-2; without DNA, the TCRdb call of TRBD2 cannot be checked. This CDR3 is built from 16 residues. CDR1 is SGHRS and CDR2 is YFSETQ in the germline V gene. Full variable domain (outside the CDR3, taken from reference TRBV5-1 and TRBJ2-2): KAGVTQTPRYLIKTRGQQVTLSCSPISGHRSVSWYQQTPGQGLQFLFEYFSETQRNKGNFPGRFSGRQFSNSRSEMNVSTLELGDSALYLCASSFLLGQRTGELFFGEGSRLTVL.

The chain uses TRBV28 and TRBJ2-1; the D gene TCRdb calls, TRBD2, cannot be checked with no DNA. The CDR3 is made up of 16 amino acids. The germline V gene encodes CDR1 MDHEN and CDR2 SYDVKM. The CDR3 protein is CASSNPRDVVYNEQFF.

The CDR3 is CASSWGTSGRTLNEQFF. V usage is TRBV7-2 and J usage is TRBJ2-1; the TRBD2 assignment by TCRdb is unverifiable without DNA. From germline, CDR1 is SGHTA and CDR2 FQGNSA. This CDR3 contains 17 residues.

The chain couples TRBV6-2 or TRBV6-3 to TRBJ2-1; TCRdb lists TRBD2, though no DNA is available to test this call. Germline assignment: CDR1 MNHEY and CDR2 SVGEGT. The CDR3 is 18 residues long. CDR3 sequence reads: CASAAGLAGVSSYNEQFF.